Detailed here is one T cell receptor (beta chain). These data come from a study of blood T cell repertoires in COVID-19. Across the study: Samples representing acute and convalescent COVID-19 were sourced from the United States, Italy and Spain. Nucleic acid was either cDNA or gDNA, and it came from T cells, B-cell-depleted T cells, or PBMCs.

In the study's own analysis: It was from reference gene primer amplification that nucleated cell counts were estimated. TCRdb's table, derived via immunoSEQ multiplex PCR, lists solely in-frame clones and lacks some. The V and J calls and clone size come from that table; D and trimming were worked out from the DNA. The sample has roughly 300,000 clones, 75% to 95% seen once. In Seattle, patients joined the study during active infection and were tracked longitudinally. V lost 3 bases, J lost 0 bases, and 15 bases lay in between. The CDR3 runs to 17 residues. Germline CDR1 is MNHNS and CDR2 is SASEGT. Input material: peripheral blood. The chain joins TRBV6-1 to TRBJ1-3; the D is unclear. This receptor was identified in a woman younger than 45 with COVID-19, enrolled during active disease. The CDR3 region has the DNA TGTGCCAGCAGTGACACGACATACCAGGACTCTGGAAACACCATATATTTT. This gives the protein CASSDTTYQDSGNTIYF.